Below, one T cell receptor (beta chain) is given with its context. Germline V gives CDR1 MNHEY, CDR2 SMNVEV (reference sequence). This CDR3 is built from 14 residues. The V and J ends lost 8 bases and 4 bases respectively, with 15 bases between them. This sample is drawn from a study of cytomegalovirus exposure and HLA in healthy donors. Primers included in the PCR were 60 Vbeta and 13 Jbeta primers. The method was immunoSEQ multiplex PCR; TCRdb's version includes in-frame clones alone and lacks a portion of them. Here the sample spans hundreds of thousands of clones, about 80% being singletons. The J gene is TRBJ2-1, the V gene TRBV27; possibly TRBD1 for D (5 bases). This receptor was obtained from a man aged 35 to 55 in good health and CMV-seronegative. The source material was PBMCs. The DNA of the CDR3 is TGTGCCAGCGGCTTAGGGGTCACTTACAATGAGCAGTTCTTC. Translating gives CASGLGVTYNEQFF.